Below are 28 T cell receptor beta chains sequenced from a single sample in a study of beta chain features in type 1 diabetes (dated by TCRdb to 2016 to 2019). The library was generated by the immunoSEQ multiplex PCR assay. The entire amount of isolated RNA was reverse transcribed using the High Capacity cDNA Reverse Transcription Kit, so the sequenced TCRB transcripts were expressed ones. TCRdb re-hosts the immuneACCESS table, in-frame sequences only. Its copies lack some clones; in the studies checked, an unresolved V gene accounts for under half of them, and the cause for the rest is not known. Present in this sample are 240,000 or so clones, 25% to 30% of which were seen just once. Of the sample, about 3.9% is held by the ten largest clones. Sequencing used central memory CD4+ T cells from blood. Receptors originate from a man between 25 and 39 years old in good health.

This clone has just a few counts. The CDR3 DNA reads TGTGCCAGCAGTTCCTCCCCGTTGTACGAGCAGTACTTC. The encoded protein is CASSSSPLYEQYF. The chain links TRBV28 to TRBJ2-7; no reliable D call. Germline V gene data show CDR1 as MDHEN and CDR2 as SYDVKM. The ends were cut back, 4 bases at V and 4 bases at J, with 11 bases in the middle. The CDR3 sequence is 13 residues long.

This rearrangement joins TRBV11-2 to TRBJ2-1; TRBD2 matches at 10 bases. Germline assignment: CDR1 SGHAT and CDR2 FQNNGV. CDR3 length: 16 residues. With 3 bases clipped from V and 6 bases from J, the junction kept 8 bases outside the gene matches. The CDR3 bases are TGTGCCAGCAGCTTCCGCCTAGCGGGAGTTGGCAATGAGCAGTTCTTC. Protein: CASSFRLAGVGNEQFF.

The chain links TRBV5-4 to TRBJ2-2, with 11 positions matching TRBD1. Germline-derived CDR1 and CDR2 are SGHNT and YYREEE (reference sequence). This CDR3 region has 16 residues. With V trimmed by 4 bases and J by 3 bases, 5 bases remained unmatched. CDR3 DNA sequence: TGTGCCAGCAGCGACCCGGGACAGGGGGACACCGGGGAGCTGTTTTTT. This codes for CASSDPGQGDTGELFF.

This clone was observed a few times. The chain links TRBV30 to TRBJ2-2; D is uncertain. The CDR3 runs to 13 residues. Germline V gene data show CDR1 as GTSNPN and CDR2 as SVGIG (reference sequence). V lost 0 bases, J lost 3 bases, and 5 bases lay in between. As DNA, the CDR3 is TGTGCCTGGAGTGTCCACTACACCGGGGAGCTGTTTTTT. Its protein is CAWSVHYTGELFF.

This clone was observed a few times. The CDR3 here is CASSQPKGAEAFF. CDR3 nucleotides: TGTGCCAGCAGCCAGCCTAAAGGGGCTGAAGCTTTCTTT. The chain uses TRBV7-8 and TRBJ1-1; a possible D gene is TRBD1 (5 bases). Trimming removed 5 bases at V and 6 bases at J, with 13 bases between. The CDR3 is 13 amino acids. Germline CDR1 SGHVS, CDR2 FQNEAQ.

With respect to this clone: Within the sample, other DNA sequences also encode this same CDR3. This chain uses TRBV7-2 with TRBJ2-3, with TRBD1 matching over 9 bases. CDR3 length: 15 residues. The germline V gene encodes CDR1 SGHTA and CDR2 FQGNSA. V lost 3 bases, J lost 1 base, and 2 bases stayed unmatched. DNA of the CDR3: TGTGCCAGCAGCTTTGACAGGGGGGGCACAGATACGCAGTATTTT. Protein: CASSFDRGGTDTQYF.

This chain links TRBV4-2 with TRBJ1-5; 10 positions match TRBD1. Trimming removed 0 bases from V and 4 bases from J; junction bases left unmatched: 6. The length of the CDR3 is 17 residues. Germline V gives CDR1 LGHNA, CDR2 YNFKEQ. The CDR3 loop reads CASSQEWTGGANQPQHF. For the CDR3, the DNA is TGTGCCAGCAGCCAAGAGTGGACAGGGGGAGCGAATCAGCCCCAGCATTTT.

In its sample, this clone was seen many times. The chain uses TRBV18 and TRBJ1-1; 8 nucleotides line up with TRBD1. The CDR3 covers 14 residues. Germline CDR1 is KGHSH and CDR2 is LQKENI. J lost 1 base, V lost 5 bases, and 3 bases had no gene match. The CDR3 here is CASSAGGWNTEAFF. CDR3 nucleotide sequence: TGTGCCAGCTCAGCAGGGGGCTGGAACACTGAAGCTTTCTTT.

This clone was counted between two and nine times. The V and J genes are TRBV10-3 and TRBJ2-7, with D unclear. The V end was cut by 3 bases, the J end by 7 bases, with 16 bases between. Germline V lookup: CDR1 ENHRY, CDR2 SYGVKD. CDR3 length: 14 residues. The CDR3 region is CAISDSLGVREQYF. The CDR3 nucleotides read TGTGCCATCAGTGACTCCCTGGGTGTACGGGAGCAGTACTTC.

V gene TRBV4-3 combines with J gene TRBJ2-3; D uncertain. The V end was cut by 1 base, the J end by 2 bases, with 10 bases between. The V gene's germline CDR1 is LGHNA and CDR2 YSLEER. This CDR3 is built from 15 residues. The DNA for the CDR3 is TGCGCCAGCAGCCAAGTTCAACTCCCCACAGATACGCAGTATTTT. This codes for CASSQVQLPTDTQYF.

This clone showed up just once. The genes are TRBV19 and TRBJ2-6, with D unresolved. Germline CDR1 reads LNHDA; CDR2 reads SQIVND (reference sequence). Trimming shortened V by 9 bases and J by 0 bases, and 9 bases separated the two germline ends. There are 14 residues in the CDR3. The CDR3 protein is CASLSHSGANVLTF. The CDR3 DNA follows: TGTGCCAGCCTGAGCCACTCTGGGGCCAACGTCCTGACTTTC.

This clone showed up just a few times. The V gene is TRBV18, the J gene TRBJ1-5; TRBD1 matches at 10 bases. The CDR3 has 15 amino acids. J gave up 1 base and V 5 bases, and 2 bases lay outside the gene matches. Germline CDR1 and CDR2: KGHSH and LQKENI. In nucleotides, the CDR3 is TGTGCCAGCTCAGAGGGACAGGGGAGCAATCAGCCCCAGCATTTT. It yields the protein CASSEGQGSNQPQHF.

The V call is TRBV2, the J call TRBJ2-5; D remains ambiguous. The length of the CDR3 is 13 residues. Per germline, CDR1 SNHLY and CDR2 FYNNEI. V dropped 8 bases and J dropped 5 bases, with 15 bases sitting between them. The CDR3 sequence: CASGREGFETQYF. CDR3 sequence (DNA): TGTGCCAGCGGTAGGGAAGGGTTTGAGACCCAGTACTTC.

This clone was counted once. The rearrangement uses TRBV2 and TRBJ1-1; 7 bases are a match to TRBD1. V lost 6 bases to trimming and J lost 7 bases; unmatched junction nucleotides: 5. Germline V lookup: CDR1 SNHLY, CDR2 FYNNEI. The CDR3 contains 12 residues. The CDR3 is CASRDDRVEAFF. In DNA form, the CDR3 reads TGTGCCAGCAGGGACGACAGGGTTGAAGCTTTCTTT. Drawing the rest from reference TRBV2 and TRBJ1-1, the complete variable domain is EPEVTQTPSHQVTQMGQEVILRCVPISNHLYFYWYRQILGQKVEFLVSFYNNEISEKSEIFDDQFSVERPDGSNFTLKIRSTKLEDSAMYFCASRDDRVEAFFGQGTRLTVV.

This clone was observed at least ten times. The V gene is TRBV7-9, the J gene TRBJ2-7, with a possible D match to TRBD2 (6 bases). This CDR3 has 12 residues. Germline lookup yields CDR1 SEHNR and CDR2 FQNEAQ (reference sequence). Trimming took 1 base from V and 10 from J, leaving 11 bases between them. The CDR3: CASSLEASAQYF. CDR3 nucleotides: TGTGCCAGCAGCTTAGAAGCTAGCGCCCAGTACTTC.

This clone was recorded a few times. J is TRBJ1-1 and V is TRBV19; D gene ambiguous. The CDR3 is 13 amino acids. Looked up from germline, CDR1 is LNHDA and CDR2 is SQIVND (reference sequence). Between the trimmed V and J ends, which lost 3 bases and 0 bases, there was a span of 5 bases. The DNA of the CDR3 is TGTGCCAGTAGTATCTGGATGAACACTGAAGCTTTCTTT. This gives the protein CASSIWMNTEAFF.

This clone has just a few counts. The chain carries TRBV30 and TRBJ2-4, with D hard to call. The germline V gene encodes CDR1 GTSNPN and CDR2 SVGIG (reference sequence). V was clipped by 2 bases and J by 0 bases, with 8 bases between them. The CDR3 contains 14 residues. CDR3 bases: TGTGCCTGGAGTCCGCCCACAGCCAAAAACATTCAGTACTTC. Translating it yields CAWSPPTAKNIQYF.

This clone was observed at least ten times. The rearrangement uses TRBV7-2 and TRBJ2-7; D might be TRBD2 (6 bases). The CDR3 contains 15 residues. Deletions cut 0 bases from V and 0 bases from J, with 9 bases between. Germline lookup yields CDR1 SGHTA and CDR2 FQGNSA. The CDR3 loop is CASSLAGGVSYEQYF. The CDR3 nucleotides read TGTGCCAGCAGCTTAGCAGGAGGGGTCTCCTACGAGCAGTACTTC.

This clone was found a few times. V gene TRBV7-2 combines with J gene TRBJ1-2, with D uncertain. CDR1 and CDR2 (germline): SGHTA, FQGNSA. This CDR3 comprises 14 residues. V was clipped by 5 bases and J by 3 bases, with 13 bases between them. This chain's CDR3 is CASSTHLNDYGYTF. In DNA, the CDR3 is TGTGCCAGCAGCACACATCTGAACGACTATGGCTACACCTTC.

This chain connects TRBV7-2 to TRBJ2-3, with TRBD1 identical over 9 bases. V was pared by 3 bases and J by 3 bases, with 4 bases of the junction left unmatched. CDR3 length: 15 residues. Per the germline V gene, CDR1 is SGHTA and CDR2 is FQGNSA. The CDR3 DNA reads TGTGCCAGCAGCTTTGAAGGACAGGGGACAGATACGCAGTATTTT. This gives the protein CASSFEGQGTDTQYF. Filled out from reference TRBV7-2 and TRBJ2-3, the complete variable domain reads GAGVSQSPSNKVTEKGKDVELRCDPISGHTALYWYRQSLGQGLEFLIYFQGNSAPDKSGLPSDRFSAERTGGSVSTLTIQRTQQEDSAVYLCASSFEGQGTDTQYFGPGTRLTVL.

V gene TRBV9 combines with J gene TRBJ2-2; D remains ambiguous. This CDR3 is 15 amino acids long. The germline V and J ends were trimmed by 4 bases and 1 base, with 11 bases remaining between them. CDR1 is SGDLS, CDR2 YYNGEE, per germline. CDR3 amino acids: CASSSHPGNTGELFF. The CDR3 DNA reads as TGTGCCAGCAGCTCTCACCCAGGGAACACCGGGGAGCTGTTTTTT.

This clone has just a few counts. The rearrangement joins TRBV19 to TRBJ2-1; 12 positions match TRBD2. Per germline, CDR1 LNHDA and CDR2 SQIVND (reference sequence). The CDR3 has 15 residues. V lost 7 bases and J lost 7; bases outside the gene matches: 8. CDR3 bases: TGTGCCAGTACCCCCTTACTAGCGGGGGGAAATGAGCAGTTCTTC. This translates into CASTPLLAGGNEQFF.

This clone was seen ten or more times. This specimen includes other DNA sequences encoding the same CDR3. This chain uses TRBV30 with TRBJ1-2; D perhaps matches TRBD1 (6 bases). The CDR3 consists of 12 residues. Looked up from germline, CDR1 is GTSNPN and CDR2 is SVGIG (reference sequence). Trimming left V 2 bases short and J 2 bases short, with 6 bases between. CDR3 residues: CAWSRGNYGYTF. The DNA for the CDR3 is TGTGCCTGGAGTAGGGGGAACTATGGCTACACCTTC. Complete variable domain (other parts from reference TRBV30 and TRBJ1-2): SQTIHQWPATLVQPVGSPLSLECTVEGTSNPNLYWYRQAAGRGLQLLFYSVGIGQISSEVPQNLSASRPQDRQFILSSKKLLLSDSGFYLCAWSRGNYGYTFGSGTRLTVV.

The rearrangement links TRBV5-4 to TRBJ2-2, with 8 bases matching TRBD2. The V segment lost 0 bases and the J segment 8 bases; nucleotides outside the gene matches: 3. Germline loops: CDR1 SGHNT, CDR2 YYREEE (reference sequence). The CDR3 sequence is 14 residues long. The CDR3: CASSLAGTRGELFF. Here the CDR3 DNA reads TGTGCCAGCAGCTTGGCCGGGACTAGGGGGGAGCTGTTTTTT.

This clone came up once. The chain recombines TRBV7-2 with TRBJ2-5, with D uncertain. CDR1 is SGHTA and CDR2 is FQGNSA in the germline V gene. The CDR3 totals 12 residues. The V end was cut by 1 base, the J end by 7 bases, with 7 bases between. The CDR3 loop reads CASSLVVATQYF. CDR3 DNA sequence: TGTGCCAGCAGCTTAGTGGTCGCGACCCAGTACTTC. Based on the CDR3 plus reference TRBV7-2 and TRBJ2-5, the full variable domain is GAGVSQSPSNKVTEKGKDVELRCDPISGHTALYWYRQSLGQGLEFLIYFQGNSAPDKSGLPSDRFSAERTGGSVSTLTIQRTQQEDSAVYLCASSLVVATQYFGPGTRLLVL.

This clone was counted a few times. The chain uses TRBV19 and TRBJ1-5; D is undetermined. This CDR3 contains 15 residues. Germline lookup yields CDR1 LNHDA and CDR2 SQIVND (reference sequence). V shed 6 bases and J shed 0 bases, with 12 bases lying between them. The CDR3 region is CASRTSLRSNQPQHF. The CDR3 bases are TGTGCCAGTAGGACCAGTTTACGTAGCAATCAGCCCCAGCATTTT.

The gene calls are TRBV18 and TRBJ2-7, with 8 nucleotides matching TRBD1. The V segment lost 3 bases and the J segment 6 bases; nucleotides outside the gene matches: 7. The length of the CDR3 is 14 residues. Germline V lookup: CDR1 KGHSH, CDR2 LQKENI. CDR3 region: CASSPQGQGTEQYF. The CDR3 DNA reads TGTGCCAGCTCACCTCAAGGACAGGGTACCGAGCAGTACTTC.

This clone was counted many times. The V gene is TRBV19, the J gene TRBJ1-1; D call uncertain. Trimming cost V 3 bases and J 2 bases, with 10 bases left between them. The CDR3 has 14 amino acids. Germline lookup yields CDR1 LNHDA and CDR2 SQIVND (reference sequence). DNA of the CDR3: TGTGCCAGTAGTATTTTCGGGGTTAACACTGAAGCTTTCTTT. Translated, it gives CASSIFGVNTEAFF.